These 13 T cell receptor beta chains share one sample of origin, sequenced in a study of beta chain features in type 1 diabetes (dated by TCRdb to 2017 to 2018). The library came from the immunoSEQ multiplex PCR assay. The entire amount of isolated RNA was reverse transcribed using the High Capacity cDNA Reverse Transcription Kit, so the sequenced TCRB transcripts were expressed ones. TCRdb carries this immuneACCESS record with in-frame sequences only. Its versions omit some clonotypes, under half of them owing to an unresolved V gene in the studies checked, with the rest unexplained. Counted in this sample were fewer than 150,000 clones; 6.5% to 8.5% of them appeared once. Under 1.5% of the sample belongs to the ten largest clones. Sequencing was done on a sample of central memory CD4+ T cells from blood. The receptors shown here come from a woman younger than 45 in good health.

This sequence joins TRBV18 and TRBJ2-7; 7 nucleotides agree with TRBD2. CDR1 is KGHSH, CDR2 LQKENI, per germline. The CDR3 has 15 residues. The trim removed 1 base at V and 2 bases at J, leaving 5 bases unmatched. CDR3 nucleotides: TGTGCCAGCTCACCACGGCGGGAGCTCCCCTACGAGCAGTACTTC. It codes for CASSPRRELPYEQYF.

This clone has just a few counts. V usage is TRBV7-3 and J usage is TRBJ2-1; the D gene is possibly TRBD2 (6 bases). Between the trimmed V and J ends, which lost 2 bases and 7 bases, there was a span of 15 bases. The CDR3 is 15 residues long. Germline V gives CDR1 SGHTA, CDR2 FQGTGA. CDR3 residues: CASSLDRETHNEQFF. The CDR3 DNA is TGTGCCAGCAGCTTAGATCGGGAGACGCATAATGAGCAGTTCTTC.

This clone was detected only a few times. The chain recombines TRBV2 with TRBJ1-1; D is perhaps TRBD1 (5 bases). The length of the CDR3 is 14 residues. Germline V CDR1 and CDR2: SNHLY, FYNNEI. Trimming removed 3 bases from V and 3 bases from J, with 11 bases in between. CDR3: CASSDQGTDTEAFF. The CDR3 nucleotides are TGTGCCAGCAGTGATCAGGGCACAGACACTGAAGCTTTCTTT.

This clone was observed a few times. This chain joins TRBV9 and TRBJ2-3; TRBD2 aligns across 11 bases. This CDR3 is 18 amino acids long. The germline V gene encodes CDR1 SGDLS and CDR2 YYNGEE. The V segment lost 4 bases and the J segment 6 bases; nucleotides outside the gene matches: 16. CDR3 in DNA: TGTGCCAGCAGCCCAGAGGGCCATAGCGGGAGGGCCTTGGATACGCAGTATTTT. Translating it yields CASSPEGHSGRALDTQYF.

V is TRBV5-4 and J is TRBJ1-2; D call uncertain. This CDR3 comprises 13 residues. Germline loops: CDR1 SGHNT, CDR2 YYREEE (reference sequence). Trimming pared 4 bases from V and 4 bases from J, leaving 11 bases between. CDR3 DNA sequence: TGTGCCAGCAGCCTGGACGGTATCTATGGCTACACCTTC. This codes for CASSLDGIYGYTF.

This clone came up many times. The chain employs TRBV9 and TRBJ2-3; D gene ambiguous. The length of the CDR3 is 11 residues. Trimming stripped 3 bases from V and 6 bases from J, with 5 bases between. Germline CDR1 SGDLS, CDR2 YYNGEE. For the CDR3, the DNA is TGTGCCAGCAGCGCTAGGGATACGCAGTATTTT. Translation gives CASSARDTQYF.

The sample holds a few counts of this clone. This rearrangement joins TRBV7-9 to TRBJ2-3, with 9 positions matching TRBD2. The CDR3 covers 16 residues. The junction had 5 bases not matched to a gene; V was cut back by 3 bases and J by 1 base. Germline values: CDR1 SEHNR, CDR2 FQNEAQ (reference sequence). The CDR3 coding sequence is TGTGCCAGCAGCTTGACTAGCGGAGACGGCACAGATACGCAGTATTTT. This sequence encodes CASSLTSGDGTDTQYF.

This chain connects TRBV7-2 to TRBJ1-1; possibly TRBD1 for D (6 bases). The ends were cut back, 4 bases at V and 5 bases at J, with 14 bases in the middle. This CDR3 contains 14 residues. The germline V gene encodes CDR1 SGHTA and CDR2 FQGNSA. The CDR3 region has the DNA TGTGCCAGCAGCTACAGGGACCGCGAGACTGAAGCTTTCTTT. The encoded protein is CASSYRDRETEAFF.

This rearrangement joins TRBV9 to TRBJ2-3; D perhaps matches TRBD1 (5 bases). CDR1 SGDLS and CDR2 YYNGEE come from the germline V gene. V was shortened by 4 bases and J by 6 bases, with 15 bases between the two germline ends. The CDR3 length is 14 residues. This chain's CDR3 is CASSSQATRDTQYF. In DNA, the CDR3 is TGTGCCAGCAGCTCACAGGCGACCCGGGATACGCAGTATTTT.

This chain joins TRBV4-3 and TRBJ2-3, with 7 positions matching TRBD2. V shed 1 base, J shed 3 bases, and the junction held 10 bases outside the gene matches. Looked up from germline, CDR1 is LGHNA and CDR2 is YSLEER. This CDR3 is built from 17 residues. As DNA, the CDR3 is TGCGCCAGCAGCCAAGGTGTTATGGGGGGGAGGACAGATACGCAGTATTTT. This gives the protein CASSQGVMGGRTDTQYF.

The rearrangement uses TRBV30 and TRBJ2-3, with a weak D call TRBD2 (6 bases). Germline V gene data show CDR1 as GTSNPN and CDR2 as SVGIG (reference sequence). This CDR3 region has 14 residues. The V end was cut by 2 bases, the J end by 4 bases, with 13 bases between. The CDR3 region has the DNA TGTGCCTGGAGTCCCCGCTGGGGGGCAGATACGCAGTATTTT. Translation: CAWSPRWGADTQYF. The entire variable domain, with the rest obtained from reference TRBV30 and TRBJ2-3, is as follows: SQTIHQWPATLVQPVGSPLSLECTVEGTSNPNLYWYRQAAGRGLQLLFYSVGIGQISSEVPQNLSASRPQDRQFILSSKKLLLSDSGFYLCAWSPRWGADTQYFGPGTRLTVL.

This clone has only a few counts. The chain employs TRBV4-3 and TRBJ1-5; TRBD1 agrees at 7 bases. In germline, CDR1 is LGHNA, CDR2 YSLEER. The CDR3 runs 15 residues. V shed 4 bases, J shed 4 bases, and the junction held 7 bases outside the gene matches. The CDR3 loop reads CASSPPDRANQPQHF. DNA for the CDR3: TGCGCCAGCAGCCCTCCCGACAGGGCTAATCAGCCCCAGCATTTT.

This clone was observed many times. The CDR3 sequence: CASSPAGTSGMADTQYF. The CDR3 coding sequence is TGTGCCAGCAGCCCCGCCGGGACTAGCGGCATGGCAGATACGCAGTATTTT. The V gene is TRBV5-4, the J gene TRBJ2-3; 11 positions match TRBD2. V dropped 4 bases and J dropped 4; count of bases not matched to a gene: 11. This CDR3 is built from 17 residues. The germline CDR1 and CDR2 sequences are SGHNT and YYREEE (reference sequence).